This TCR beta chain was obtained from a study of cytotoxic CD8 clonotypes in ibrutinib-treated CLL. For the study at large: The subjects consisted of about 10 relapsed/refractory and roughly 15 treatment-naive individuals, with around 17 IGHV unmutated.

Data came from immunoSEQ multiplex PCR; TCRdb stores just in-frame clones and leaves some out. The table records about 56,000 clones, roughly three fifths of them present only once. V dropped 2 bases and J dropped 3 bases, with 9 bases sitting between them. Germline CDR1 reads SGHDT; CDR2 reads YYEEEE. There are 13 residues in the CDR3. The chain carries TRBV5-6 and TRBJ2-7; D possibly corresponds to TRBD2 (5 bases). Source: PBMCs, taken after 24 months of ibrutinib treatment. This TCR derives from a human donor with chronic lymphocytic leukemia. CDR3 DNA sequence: TGTGCCAGCAGCTTAGTCGGGAACTACGAGCAGTACTTC. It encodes CASSLVGNYEQYF.